The 13 T cell receptor beta chains below were found in one sample sequenced in a study of blood T cell repertoires in COVID-19. Measured with immunoSEQ multiplex PCR; TCRdb has only the in-frame clones, and not every one. Found here are around 200,000 clones, about nine tenths of them singletons; the top ten hold under 4%. Sequenced sample: PBMCs or T cells enriched from blood (not recorded which). These receptors were obtained from a woman aged 40 to 49 with acute COVID-19.

The gene calls are TRBV6-2 or TRBV6-3 and TRBJ1-5; tentative D call: TRBD1 (5 bases). With 7 bases removed from V and 2 bases from J, the gap between germline ends came to 15 bases. This CDR3 is 15 amino acids long. In germline, CDR1 is MNHEY, CDR2 SVGEGT. The CDR3 loop reads CASTPGGEGNQPQHF. The CDR3 bases are TGTGCCAGCACCCCCGGGGGTGAGGGCAATCAGCCCCAGCATTTT.

The chain recombines TRBV18 with TRBJ2-5; TRBD1 is a possible D gene (6 bases). Germline values: CDR1 KGHSH, CDR2 LQKENI. This CDR3 has 17 residues. V dropped 6 bases and J dropped 7 bases, with 27 bases sitting between them. This CDR3 reads CASSPLAGGSPLSTQYF. The CDR3, as DNA: TGTGCCAGCTCGCCCCTTGCTGGGGGCAGCCCCTTATCGACCCAGTACTTC.

This chain connects TRBV2 to TRBJ1-4; TRBD1 is a possible D gene (5 bases). This CDR3 contains 13 residues. Germline assignment: CDR1 SNHLY and CDR2 FYNNEI. V lost 8 bases to trimming and J lost 7 bases, with 14 bases between them. The CDR3 loop is CASGADYFEKLFF. The CDR3 DNA reads as TGTGCCAGCGGGGCGGATTACTTTGAAAAACTGTTTTTT.

This chain joins TRBV19 and TRBJ1-1, with 7 bases lining up with TRBD1. The trim removed 6 bases at V and 2 bases at J, leaving 6 bases unmatched. The CDR3 covers 14 residues. CDR1 is LNHDA, CDR2 SQIVND, per germline (reference sequence). DNA of the CDR3: TGTGCCAGTAGCCCGACAGGGTTCAACACTGAAGCTTTCTTT. Translating it yields CASSPTGFNTEAFF.

The chain couples TRBV15 to TRBJ1-1; D remains ambiguous. The germline V gene encodes CDR1 LNHNV and CDR2 YYDKDF (reference sequence). Trimming removed 0 bases from V and 7 bases from J, with 12 bases in between. The CDR3 consists of 14 residues. Written as DNA, the CDR3 is TGTGCCACCAGCAGAGAGGGCCCCGCGGGTGAAGCTTTCTTT. It specifies CATSREGPAGEAFF.

V and J are TRBV4-1 and TRBJ1-2, with TRBD1 identical over 9 bases. Germline values: CDR1 MGHRA, CDR2 YSYEKL. The CDR3 contains 16 residues. Losses at the gene ends were 2 bases for V and 6 bases for J; bases not matched to a gene: 10. CDR3: CASSQLTGGVYHGYTF. The CDR3 region has the DNA TGCGCCAGCAGCCAACTTACAGGGGGCGTTTATCATGGCTACACCTTC.

This clone was observed once. The rearrangement links TRBV19 to TRBJ2-2; no reliable D call. V lost 3 bases and J 6 bases, leaving 11 bases between the germline ends. The CDR3 length is 14 residues. Germline loops: CDR1 LNHDA, CDR2 SQIVND (reference sequence). The CDR3 DNA reads TGTGCCAGTAGTATTTCGTTGCGATCCGGGGAGCTGTTTTTT. Residues: CASSISLRSGELFF.

A remark on this clone: One end of the junction does not line up with germline, which may come from a read error. J is TRBJ1-2 and V is TRBV10-3; 10 bases are shared with TRBD1. Germline CDR1 ENHRY, CDR2 SYGVKD. This CDR3 has 17 amino acids. The CDR3 region is CAIREWDRGESGYGYTF. CDR3 nucleotide sequence: TGTGCCATCAGGGAGTGGGACAGGGGCGAGTCGGGGTATGGCTACACCTTC.

This clone was detected only a few times. V and J are TRBV10-3 and TRBJ1-5; no definite D call. V was cut by 7 bases and J by 0 bases, with 10 bases left in between. Looked up from germline, CDR1 is ENHRY and CDR2 is SYGVKD. The CDR3 has 14 residues. The CDR3 nucleotides are TGTGCCATCAAAGGCGACATTAGCAATCAGCCCCAGCATTTT. Its translation: CAIKGDISNQPQHF.

The chain links TRBV2 to TRBJ2-7, with 7 bases fitting TRBD2. V gave up 4 bases and J gave up 1 base; unmatched junction bases: 10. CDR1 SNHLY and CDR2 FYNNEI come from the germline V gene. The CDR3 length is 16 residues. For the CDR3, the DNA is TGTGCCAGCAGTGGACCATCGGGGGGAATTTCCTACGAGCAGTACGTC. Protein sequence: CASSGPSGGISYEQYV.

V gene TRBV3-1 (or the pseudogene TRBV3-2) combines with J gene TRBJ1-2, with D possibly TRBD1 on 6 matching bases. Trimming cost V 4 bases and J 3 bases, with 15 bases left between them. Per the germline V gene, CDR1 is LGHDT and CDR2 is YNNKEL (reference sequence). The CDR3 totals 15 residues. CDR3 DNA sequence: TGTGCCAGCAGCCCCTTCGGGAGGACAGACTATGGCTACACCTTC. It codes for CASSPFGRTDYGYTF.

In its sample, this clone was seen a few times. The chain has TRBV19 and TRBJ2-1, with 7 bases that match TRBD2. Germline CDR1 is LNHDA and CDR2 is SQIVND (reference sequence). Trimming at V came to 5 bases and at J to 9 bases, leaving 7 bases not matched to a gene. CDR3 length: 13 residues. The CDR3 is CASSPGLVGEQFF. In nucleotides, the CDR3 is TGTGCCAGTAGTCCCGGACTAGTTGGTGAGCAGTTCTTC. The full variable domain, its missing parts supplied by reference TRBV19 and TRBJ2-1, is DGGITQSPKYLFRKEGQNVTLSCEQNLNHDAMYWYRQDPGQGLRLIYYSQIVNDFQKGDIAEGYSVSREKKESFPLTVTSAQKNPTAFYLCASSPGLVGEQFFGPGTRLTVL.

The genes are TRBV7-2 and TRBJ1-1; D unresolved. Germline-derived CDR1 and CDR2 are SGHTA and FQGNSA. The CDR3 has 14 amino acids. V lost 1 base to trimming and J lost 4 bases, with 10 bases between them. DNA of the CDR3: TGTGCCAGCAGCTTAGTTCCTCCTGTCACTGAAGCTTTCTTT. Translating gives CASSLVPPVTEAFF.